This T cell receptor beta chain emerged from a study of blood T cell dynamics during melanoma immunotherapy. In regard to this clone: Its antigen is not identified.

Study-wide results and caveats: At W3, later disease-control patients showed bifurcated PBMC repertoire changes, unlike progressors.

This CDR3 region has 14 residues. Trimming took 4 bases from V and 3 from J; bases not matched to a gene: 7. CDR1 and CDR2 from the germline V gene are SGHRS and YFSETQ. As to time point: week 3, after first cycle of checkpoint inhibitor. Sequencing was performed with immunoSEQ multiplex PCR; in TCRdb, only in-frame clones are kept and a portion is missing. This table holds under 9,500 clones, about 85% found once. This material consisted of blood, taken from a patient treated with checkpoint blockade. V is TRBV5-1 and J is TRBJ2-7; the match to TRBD1 covers 7 bases. This TCR was recovered from a human donor with melanoma. CDR3 protein: CASSPGGSFYEQYF. The CDR3 region has the DNA TGCGCCAGCAGCCCAGGGGGTAGCTTCTACGAGCAGTACTTC. The variable domain in full, with the rest retrieved from reference TRBV5-1 and TRBJ2-7, is KAGVTQTPRYLIKTRGQQVTLSCSPISGHRSVSWYQQTPGQGLQFLFEYFSETQRNKGNFPGRFSGRQFSNSRSEMNVSTLELGDSALYLCASSPGGSFYEQYFGPGTRLTVT.